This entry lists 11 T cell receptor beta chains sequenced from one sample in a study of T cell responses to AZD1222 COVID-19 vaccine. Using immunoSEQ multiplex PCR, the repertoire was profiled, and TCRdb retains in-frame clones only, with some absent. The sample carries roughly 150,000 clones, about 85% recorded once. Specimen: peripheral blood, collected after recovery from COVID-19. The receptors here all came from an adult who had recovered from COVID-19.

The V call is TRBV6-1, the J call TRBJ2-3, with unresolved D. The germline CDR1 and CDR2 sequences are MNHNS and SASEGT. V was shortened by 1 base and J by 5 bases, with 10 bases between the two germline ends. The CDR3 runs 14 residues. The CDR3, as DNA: TGTGCCAGCAGTGAAGGGTCCCGCGGAGATACGCAGTATTTT. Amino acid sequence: CASSEGSRGDTQYF.

CDR3 sequence (DNA): TGTGCCACTACCCTTAGGGCGGGACAGCCTAACACTGAAGCTTTCTTT. It codes for CATTLRAGQPNTEAFF. V is TRBV19 and J is TRBJ1-1; 7 nucleotides align to TRBD1. Germline assignment: CDR1 LNHDA and CDR2 SQIVND (reference sequence). The V segment lost 10 bases and the J segment 2 bases; nucleotides outside the gene matches: 16. CDR3 length: 16 residues.

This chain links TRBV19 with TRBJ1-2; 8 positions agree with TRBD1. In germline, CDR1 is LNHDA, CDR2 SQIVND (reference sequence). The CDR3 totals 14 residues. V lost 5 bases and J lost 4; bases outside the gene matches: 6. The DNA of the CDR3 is TGTGCCAGTAGTTCAGACAGGGGAGGCTATGGCTACACCTTC. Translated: CASSSDRGGYGYTF. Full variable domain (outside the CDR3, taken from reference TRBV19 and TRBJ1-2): DGGITQSPKYLFRKEGQNVTLSCEQNLNHDAMYWYRQDPGQGLRLIYYSQIVNDFQKGDIAEGYSVSREKKESFPLTVTSAQKNPTAFYLCASSSDRGGYGYTFGSGTRLTVV.

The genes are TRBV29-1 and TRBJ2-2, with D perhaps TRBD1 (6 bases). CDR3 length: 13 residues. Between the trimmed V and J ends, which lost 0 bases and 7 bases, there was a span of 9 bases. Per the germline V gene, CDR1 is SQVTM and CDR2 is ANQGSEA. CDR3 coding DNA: TGCAGCGTTGAAGAGACAGGTTTCGGGGAGCTGTTTTTT. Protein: CSVEETGFGELFF.

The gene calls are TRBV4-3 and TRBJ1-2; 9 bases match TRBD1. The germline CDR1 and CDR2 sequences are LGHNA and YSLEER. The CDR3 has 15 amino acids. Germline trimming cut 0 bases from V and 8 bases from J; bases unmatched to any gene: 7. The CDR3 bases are TGCGCCAGCAGCCAAGAACAGGGGGCGCCTGGAGGCTACACCTTC. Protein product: CASSQEQGAPGGYTF.

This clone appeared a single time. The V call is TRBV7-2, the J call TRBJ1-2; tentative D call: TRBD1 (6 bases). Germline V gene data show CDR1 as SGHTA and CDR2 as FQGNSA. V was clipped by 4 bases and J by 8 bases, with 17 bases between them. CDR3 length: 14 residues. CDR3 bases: TGTGCCAGCAGCTCCCGGGGGCGAATAAGCGGCTACACCTTC. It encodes CASSSRGRISGYTF.

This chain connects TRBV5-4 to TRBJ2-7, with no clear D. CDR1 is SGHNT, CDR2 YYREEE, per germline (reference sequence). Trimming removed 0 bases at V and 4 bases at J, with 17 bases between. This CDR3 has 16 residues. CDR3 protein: CASSLEGGMRTYEQYF. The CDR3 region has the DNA TGTGCCAGCAGCTTGGAGGGTGGGATGCGCACTTACGAGCAGTACTTC.

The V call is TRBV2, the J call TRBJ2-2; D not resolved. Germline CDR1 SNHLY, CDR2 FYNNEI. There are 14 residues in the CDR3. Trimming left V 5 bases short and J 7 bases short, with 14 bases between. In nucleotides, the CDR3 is TGTGCCAGCAGTTCTGACATGTCCGGCGGGGAGCTGTTTTTT. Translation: CASSSDMSGGELFF. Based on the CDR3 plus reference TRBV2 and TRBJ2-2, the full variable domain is EPEVTQTPSHQVTQMGQEVILRCVPISNHLYFYWYRQILGQKVEFLVSFYNNEISEKSEIFDDQFSVERPDGSNFTLKIRSTKLEDSAMYFCASSSDMSGGELFFGEGSRLTVL.

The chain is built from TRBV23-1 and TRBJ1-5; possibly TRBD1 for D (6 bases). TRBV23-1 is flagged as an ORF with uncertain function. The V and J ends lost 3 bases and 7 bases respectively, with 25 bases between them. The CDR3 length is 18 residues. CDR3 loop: CASSHFPPTHRVGQPQHF. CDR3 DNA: TGCGCCAGCAGTCATTTCCCCCCGACTCACAGGGTGGGACAGCCCCAGCATTTT.

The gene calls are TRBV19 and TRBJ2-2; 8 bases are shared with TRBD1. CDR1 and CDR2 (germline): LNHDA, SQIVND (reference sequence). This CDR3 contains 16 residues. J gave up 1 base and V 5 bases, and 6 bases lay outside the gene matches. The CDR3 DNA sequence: TGTGCCAGTAGTGACCCCGGGACAGGGAACACCGGGGAGCTGTTTTTT. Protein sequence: CASSDPGTGNTGELFF. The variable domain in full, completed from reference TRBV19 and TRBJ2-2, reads DGGITQSPKYLFRKEGQNVTLSCEQNLNHDAMYWYRQDPGQGLRLIYYSQIVNDFQKGDIAEGYSVSREKKESFPLTVTSAQKNPTAFYLCASSDPGTGNTGELFFGEGSRLTVL.

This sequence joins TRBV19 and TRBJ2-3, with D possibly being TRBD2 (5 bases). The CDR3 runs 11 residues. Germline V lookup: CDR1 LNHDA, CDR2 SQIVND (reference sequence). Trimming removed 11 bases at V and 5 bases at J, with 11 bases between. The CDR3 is CASSGLDTQYF. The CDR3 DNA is TGTGCCTCGAGCGGATTAGATACGCAGTATTTT. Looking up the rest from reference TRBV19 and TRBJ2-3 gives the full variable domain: DGGITQSPKYLFRKEGQNVTLSCEQNLNHDAMYWYRQDPGQGLRLIYYSQIVNDFQKGDIAEGYSVSREKKESFPLTVTSAQKNPTAFYLCASSGLDTQYFGPGTRLTVL.